The 25 T cell receptor beta chains given below trace back to one sample, sequenced in a study of OX40 agonist ivuxolimab in advanced cancers. Some clones are missing from TCRdb's copy, which holds only in-frame ones; the method was immunoSEQ multiplex PCR. Among approximately 60,000 clones listed, 88% were seen once. Sample: CD4+ or CD8+ T cells sorted from blood, taken in a trial of the OX40 agonist ivuxolimab. The receptors were gathered from an adult with an advanced solid tumor such as melanoma, head and neck, liver or kidney cancer.

This clone came up a few times. This chain uses TRBV6-6 with TRBJ1-1; D remains unclear. V was clipped by 0 bases and J by 3 bases, with 11 bases between them. CDR1 is MNHNY and CDR2 is SVGAGI in the germline V gene (reference sequence). This CDR3 contains 15 residues. The CDR3 here is CASSYSSDGDTEAFF. CDR3 sequence (DNA): TGTGCCAGCAGTTACTCTTCGGACGGAGACACTGAAGCTTTCTTT.

This clone has only a few counts. Other DNA sequences in the sample encode the same CDR3. The V and J genes are TRBV9 and TRBJ2-7, with 7 bases identical to TRBD2. J lost 5 bases, V lost 3 bases, and 8 bases had no gene match. Germline values: CDR1 SGDLS, CDR2 YYNGEE. This CDR3 is built from 14 residues. The CDR3 DNA sequence: TGTGCCAGCAGCGCCAGCGGGAAACTCGACGAGCAGTACTTC. Translation gives CASSASGKLDEQYF. Full variable domain (outside the CDR3, taken from reference TRBV9 and TRBJ2-7): DSGVTQTPKHLITATGQRVTLRCSPRSGDLSVYWYQQSLDQGLQFLIQYYNGEERAKGNILERFSAQQFPDLHSELNLSSLELGDSALYFCASSASGKLDEQYFGPGTRLTVT.

The rearrangement links TRBV27 to TRBJ2-3; D gene ambiguous. Germline assignment: CDR1 MNHEY and CDR2 SMNVEV (reference sequence). V lost 3 bases and J lost 4, with 2 bases in between. The CDR3 is made up of 11 amino acids. CDR3: CASSFADTQYF. CDR3 sequence (DNA): TGTGCCAGCAGTTTTGCAGATACGCAGTATTTT.

V usage is TRBV27 and J usage is TRBJ2-1; D tentatively fits TRBD1 or TRBD2 (5 bases each). V gave up 3 bases and J gave up 2 bases, with 14 bases separating them. This CDR3 has 16 residues. Germline CDR1 reads MNHEY; CDR2 reads SMNVEV (reference sequence). CDR3: CASSLVGTNPYNEQFF. In nucleotides, the CDR3 is TGTGCCAGCAGTTTGGTCGGGACCAATCCCTACAATGAGCAGTTCTTC.

The gene calls are TRBV19 and TRBJ2-1; 7 bases are a match to TRBD1. The junction had 7 bases not matched to a gene; V was cut back by 7 bases and J by 7 bases. Germline V gene data show CDR1 as LNHDA and CDR2 as SQIVND (reference sequence). The CDR3 runs to 13 residues. The CDR3 is CASNLEGANEQFF. Here the CDR3 DNA reads TGTGCCAGTAATCTTGAGGGGGCGAATGAGCAGTTCTTC.

This sequence joins TRBV4-1 and TRBJ2-1; 14 bases line up with TRBD2. The CDR3 length is 16 residues. Germline-derived CDR1 and CDR2 are MGHRA and YSYEKL. The V segment lost 0 bases and the J segment 8 bases; nucleotides outside the gene matches: 3. CDR3 in DNA: TGCGCCAGCAGCCAAGACGGGACTAGCGGGAGCTATGAGCAGTTCTTC. It encodes CASSQDGTSGSYEQFF.

This chain joins TRBV6-6 and TRBJ1-5; D is unresolved. Germline values: CDR1 MNHNY, CDR2 SVGAGI (reference sequence). Trimming took off 5 bases at V and 6 bases at J, with 20 bases between the two ends. The CDR3 loop spans 16 amino acids. CDR3 nucleotide sequence: TGTGCCAGCAGTCGCTTCGGTCCGGGTTCGGGTCAGCCCCAGCATTTT. It is translated as CASSRFGPGSGQPQHF.

The rearrangement joins TRBV6-5 to TRBJ1-1, with unresolved D. Germline V gene sequence: CDR1 MNHEY, CDR2 SVGAGI. The ends were cut back, 10 bases at V and 0 bases at J, with 12 bases in the middle. The CDR3 is made up of 13 amino acids. CDR3 in amino acids: CATSIGMNTEAFF. Here the CDR3 DNA reads TGTGCCACCTCTATAGGGATGAACACTGAAGCTTTCTTT.

V is TRBV19 and J is TRBJ1-5, with D unclear. Per the germline V gene, CDR1 is LNHDA and CDR2 is SQIVND (reference sequence). V was cut by 7 bases and J by 6 bases, with 10 bases left in between. CDR3 length: 12 amino acids. DNA of the CDR3: TGTGCCAGTAAAGGCTTGGGTCAGCCCCAGCATTTT. It is translated as CASKGLGQPQHF.

V gene TRBV5-1 combines with J gene TRBJ1-4; 8 nucleotides line up with TRBD1. This CDR3 has 18 residues. The trim removed 0 bases at V and 3 bases at J, leaving 10 bases unmatched. Germline CDR1 is SGHRS and CDR2 is YFSETQ. The CDR3 spells CASSLGTGMGIANEKLFF. The CDR3, as DNA: TGCGCCAGCAGCTTGGGGACAGGGATGGGTATCGCTAATGAAAAACTGTTTTTT.

The rearrangement joins TRBV29-1 to TRBJ2-6; 9 bases line up with TRBD1. Trimming removed 3 bases from V and 1 base from J; junction bases left unmatched: 7. The CDR3 extends over 17 amino acids. Per germline, CDR1 SQVTM and CDR2 ANQGSEA. Written as DNA, the CDR3 is TGCAGCGTTGATGGGACAGGGACTCAGTCTGGGGCCAACGTCCTGACTTTC. This gives the protein CSVDGTGTQSGANVLTF.

The V and J genes are TRBV27 and TRBJ2-2, with 10 nucleotides matching TRBD1. Per the germline V gene, CDR1 is MNHEY and CDR2 is SMNVEV (reference sequence). The CDR3 is 15 residues long. The J segment lost 5 bases and the V segment lost 4 bases, leaving 4 bases of the junction unmatched. DNA for the CDR3: TGTGCCAGCAGTTCAGCGGGACAGGGGACCGGGGAGCTGTTTTTT. It is translated as CASSSAGQGTGELFF.

V usage is TRBV19 and J usage is TRBJ1-5, with 7 bases identical to TRBD1. Per germline, CDR1 LNHDA and CDR2 SQIVND (reference sequence). V lost 2 bases, J lost 3 bases, and 16 bases stayed unmatched. The CDR3 consists of 19 residues. CDR3 coding DNA: TGTGCCAGTAGTATATGGGGCAGGGCGAAGGGGGCCCCCAATCAGCCCCAGCATTTT. Protein sequence: CASSIWGRAKGAPNQPQHF.

Only a few counts were recorded for this clone. Other DNA sequences from this sample encode an identical CDR3 as well. CDR3 nucleotide sequence: TGTGCCAGCTCACCGTCCATTCTGACTGAACAGCCCCAGCATTTT. Protein: CASSPSILTEQPQHF. This rearrangement joins TRBV18 to TRBJ1-5; unclear D gene. The CDR3 is made up of 15 amino acids. Trimming stripped 3 bases from V and 7 bases from J, with 16 bases between. Germline-derived CDR1 and CDR2 are KGHSH and LQKENI.

V usage is TRBV11-2 and J usage is TRBJ1-1, with TRBD1 identical over 7 bases. Losses at the gene ends were 3 bases for V and 0 bases for J; bases not matched to a gene: 4. This CDR3 has 15 amino acids. Germline-derived CDR1 and CDR2 are SGHAT and FQNNGV. CDR3 sequence reads: CASSLPGQMNTEAFF. The DNA of the CDR3 is TGTGCCAGCAGCTTGCCGGGACAGATGAACACTGAAGCTTTCTTT.

The V and J genes are TRBV28 and TRBJ2-5; 12 positions agree with TRBD2. This CDR3 contains 14 residues. The germline gives CDR1 MDHEN, CDR2 SYDVKM. J lost 5 bases, V lost 7 bases, and 5 bases had no gene match. CDR3 residues: CASMTSGSGETQYF. The CDR3 DNA reads TGTGCCAGCATGACTAGCGGGAGTGGGGAGACCCAGTACTTC.

The chain recombines TRBV30 with TRBJ2-7; 11 bases line up with TRBD2. With 0 bases clipped from V and 3 bases from J, the junction kept 4 bases outside the gene matches. CDR3 length equals 15 residues. Per the germline V gene, CDR1 is GTSNPN and CDR2 is SVGIG (reference sequence). The CDR3 region has the DNA TGTGCCTGGAGTGTACTAGCGGGAGCGGTCTACGAGCAGTACTTC. Translated: CAWSVLAGAVYEQYF.

The chain joins TRBV4-1 to TRBJ2-1; no clear D gene. Germline lookup yields CDR1 MGHRA and CDR2 YSYEKL. The length of the CDR3 is 15 residues. Trimming left V 4 bases short and J 0 bases short, with 10 bases between. CDR3 sequence reads: CASSREYSSYNEQFF. CDR3 nucleotide sequence: TGCGCCAGCAGCCGAGAGTATAGCTCCTACAATGAGCAGTTCTTC.

This chain links TRBV7-6 with TRBJ2-3; D is unresolved. CDR3 length equals 16 residues. Germline-derived CDR1 and CDR2 are SGHVS and FNYEAQ. V shed 1 base and J shed 6 bases, with 17 bases lying between them. The CDR3 loop reads CASSLGVLGTGDTQYF. Here the CDR3 DNA reads TGTGCCAGCAGCTTAGGTGTCCTGGGTACGGGCGATACGCAGTATTTT.

The CDR3 sequence is CASSLGVGEAFF. The DNA of the CDR3 is TGTGCCAGCAGTTTGGGGGTAGGGGAAGCTTTCTTT. The chain recombines TRBV27 with TRBJ1-1; tentatively, D is TRBD1 (5 bases). Germline V gene sequence: CDR1 MNHEY, CDR2 SMNVEV (reference sequence). The CDR3 is made up of 12 amino acids. Trimming left V 3 bases short and J 8 bases short, with 10 bases between.

The chain joins TRBV27 to TRBJ2-3; 12 bases match TRBD2. The CDR3 sequence is 17 residues long. V dropped 2 bases and J dropped 5; count of bases not matched to a gene: 8. Germline V CDR1 and CDR2: MNHEY, SMNVEV (reference sequence). CDR3 sequence reads: CASSLGASGGAVDTQYF. CDR3 in DNA: TGTGCCAGCAGTTTAGGGGCTAGCGGGGGGGCCGTAGATACGCAGTATTTT.

The rearrangement joins TRBV10-3 to TRBJ2-5, with a possible D match to TRBD1 (5 bases). The CDR3 sequence is 14 residues long. Germline CDR1 reads ENHRY; CDR2 reads SYGVKD. Deletions cut 4 bases from V and 6 bases from J, with 15 bases between. The CDR3 DNA reads as TGTGCCATCAGTGTTCAGGGAACCATGAAGACCCAGTACTTC. It translates to CAISVQGTMKTQYF.

This clone appeared a single time. The rearrangement links TRBV10-3 to TRBJ2-1; 9 positions match TRBD2. The CDR3 loop spans 17 amino acids. Trimming removed 0 bases from V and 4 bases from J; junction bases left unmatched: 7. Per germline, CDR1 ENHRY and CDR2 SYGVKD. The CDR3 bases are TGTGCCATCAGTGAGTCGAAGGCTAGCGGGGATTACAATGAGCAGTTCTTC. Encoded protein: CAISESKASGDYNEQFF.

V usage is TRBV4-1 and J usage is TRBJ1-2; unclear D gene. The CDR3 extends over 14 amino acids. CDR1 and CDR2 from the germline V gene are MGHRA and YSYEKL. V dropped 4 bases and J dropped 3 bases, with 12 bases sitting between them. The CDR3 DNA reads as TGCGCCAGCAGCCCGATCCACGGTGACTATGGCTACACCTTC. This encodes CASSPIHGDYGYTF.

DNA of the CDR3: TGTGCCAGCAGCTTAGGACAGATGAACACCGGGGAGCTGTTTTTT. It specifies CASSLGQMNTGELFF. V gene TRBV13 combines with J gene TRBJ2-2; no clear D gene. Germline V gene sequence: CDR1 PRHDT, CDR2 FYEKMQ (reference sequence). Trimming took 0 bases from V and 1 from J, leaving 6 bases between them. This CDR3 spans 15 amino acids.